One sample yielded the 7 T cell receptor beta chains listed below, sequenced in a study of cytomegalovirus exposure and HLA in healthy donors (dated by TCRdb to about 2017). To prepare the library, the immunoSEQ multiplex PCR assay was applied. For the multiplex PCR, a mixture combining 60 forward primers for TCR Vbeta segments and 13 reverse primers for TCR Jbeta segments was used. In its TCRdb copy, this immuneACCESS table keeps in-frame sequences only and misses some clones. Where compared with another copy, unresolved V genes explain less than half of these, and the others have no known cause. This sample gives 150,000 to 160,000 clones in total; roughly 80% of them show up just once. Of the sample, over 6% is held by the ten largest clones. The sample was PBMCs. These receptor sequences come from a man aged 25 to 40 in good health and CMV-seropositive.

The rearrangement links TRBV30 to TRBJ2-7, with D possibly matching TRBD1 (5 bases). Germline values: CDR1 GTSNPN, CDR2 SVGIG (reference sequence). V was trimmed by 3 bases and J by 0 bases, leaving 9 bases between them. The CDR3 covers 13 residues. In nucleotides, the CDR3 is TGTGCCTGGAGCCTGACAGCCTCCTACGAGCAGTACTTC. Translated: CAWSLTASYEQYF.

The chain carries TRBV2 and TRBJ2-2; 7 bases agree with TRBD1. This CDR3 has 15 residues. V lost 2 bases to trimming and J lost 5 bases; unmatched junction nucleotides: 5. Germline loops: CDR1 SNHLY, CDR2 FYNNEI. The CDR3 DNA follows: TGTGCCAGCAGTGAACAGGGGACAGATACCGGGGAGCTGTTTTTT. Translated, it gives CASSEQGTDTGELFF.

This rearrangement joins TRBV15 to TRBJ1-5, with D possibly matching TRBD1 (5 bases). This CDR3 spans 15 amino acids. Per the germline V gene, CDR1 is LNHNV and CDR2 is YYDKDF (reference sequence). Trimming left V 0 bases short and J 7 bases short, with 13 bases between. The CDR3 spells CATSRDGQGRQPQHF. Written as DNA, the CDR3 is TGTGCCACCAGCAGAGATGGGCAGGGTCGACAGCCCCAGCATTTT. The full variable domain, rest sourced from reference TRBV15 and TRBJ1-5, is DAMVIQNPRYQVTQFGKPVTLSCSQTLNHNVMYWYQQKSSQAPKLLFHYYDKDFNNEADTPDNFQSRRPNTSFCFLDIRSPGLGDTAMYLCATSRDGQGRQPQHFGDGTRLSIL.

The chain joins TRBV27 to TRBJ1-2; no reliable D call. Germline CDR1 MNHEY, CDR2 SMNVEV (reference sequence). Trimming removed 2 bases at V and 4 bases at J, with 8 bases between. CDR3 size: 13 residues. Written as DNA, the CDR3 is TGTGCCAGCAGTTTAAACCAGTTCTATGGCTACACCTTC. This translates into CASSLNQFYGYTF.

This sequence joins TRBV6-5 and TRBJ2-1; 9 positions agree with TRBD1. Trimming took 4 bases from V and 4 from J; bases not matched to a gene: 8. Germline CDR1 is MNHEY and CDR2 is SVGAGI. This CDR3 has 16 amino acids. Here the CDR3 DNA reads TGTGCCAGCAGTTTGACCGGGACAGGGAATTACAATGAGCAGTTCTTC. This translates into CASSLTGTGNYNEQFF.

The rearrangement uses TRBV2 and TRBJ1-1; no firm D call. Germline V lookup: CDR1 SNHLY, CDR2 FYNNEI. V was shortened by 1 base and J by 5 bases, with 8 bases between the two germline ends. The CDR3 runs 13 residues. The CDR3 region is CASSEVLGTEAFF. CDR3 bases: TGTGCCAGCAGTGAAGTGCTAGGAACTGAAGCTTTCTTT.

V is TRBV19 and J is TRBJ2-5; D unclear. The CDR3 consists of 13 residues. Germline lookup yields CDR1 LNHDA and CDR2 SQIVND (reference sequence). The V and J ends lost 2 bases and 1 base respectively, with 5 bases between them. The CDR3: CASSINSQETQYF. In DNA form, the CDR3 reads TGTGCCAGTAGTATAAACTCCCAAGAGACCCAGTACTTC.